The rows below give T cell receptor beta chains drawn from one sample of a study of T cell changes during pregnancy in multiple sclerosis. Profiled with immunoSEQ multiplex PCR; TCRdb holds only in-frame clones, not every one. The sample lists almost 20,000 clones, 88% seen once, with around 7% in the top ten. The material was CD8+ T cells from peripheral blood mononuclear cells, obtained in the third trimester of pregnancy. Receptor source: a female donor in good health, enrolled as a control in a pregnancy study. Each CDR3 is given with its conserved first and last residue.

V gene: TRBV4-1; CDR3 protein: CASSQADPRDTEAFF
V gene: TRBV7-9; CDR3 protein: CASSSRTSGSYEQYF
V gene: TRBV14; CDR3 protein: CASSWQRGHTNEQFF
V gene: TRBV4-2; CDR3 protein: CASSQLRGAQSSTDTQYF
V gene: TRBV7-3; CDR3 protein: CASSLSLAGEQYF
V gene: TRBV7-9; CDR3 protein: CASSPWGDEQFF
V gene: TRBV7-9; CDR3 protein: CASSSQGPAYNEQFF
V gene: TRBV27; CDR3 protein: CASSLSRYTDTQYF
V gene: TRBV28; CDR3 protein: CASTDQGAGQPQHF
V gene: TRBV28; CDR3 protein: CASSLVRGTFQETQYF
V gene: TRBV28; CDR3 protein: CASTRGAGANVLTF
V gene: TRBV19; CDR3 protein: CASSKLAGNTDTQYF
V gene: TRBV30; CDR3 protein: CAWSVGLAGIYNEQFF
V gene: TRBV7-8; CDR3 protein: CASSLAKWGGSNTEAFF
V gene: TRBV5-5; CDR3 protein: CASSPHGGFNSPLHF
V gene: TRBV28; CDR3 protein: CASRKQSDTQYF
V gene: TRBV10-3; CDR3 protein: CAISTGTGNRRNTGELFF
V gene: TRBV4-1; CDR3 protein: CASSQDPTTNEKLFF
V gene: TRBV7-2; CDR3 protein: CASSSRTSSYEQYF
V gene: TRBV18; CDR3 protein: CASSPTGDGYTF
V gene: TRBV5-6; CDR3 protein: CASSLITSGSLWGETQYF
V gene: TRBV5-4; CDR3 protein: CASSGAPGQVSHEQFF
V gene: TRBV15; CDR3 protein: CATSRLQGEYF
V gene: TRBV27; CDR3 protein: CASSLSLGTLYGYTF
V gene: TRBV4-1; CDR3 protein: CASSQAPVGQARIQGGAFF
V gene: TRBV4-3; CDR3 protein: CASSPRAGFQPQHF
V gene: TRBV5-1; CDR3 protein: CASSFLAGGPRGPTKETQYF
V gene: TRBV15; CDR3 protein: CATSRGQGSYEQYF
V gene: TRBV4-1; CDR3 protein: CASSARDSPTYEQYF